This T cell receptor (beta chain) is from a study of shared clonotypes between healthy human individuals. The donors were adults (healthy and HIV-negative) with no recent acute infections or vaccinations. The germline V gene has CDR1 MNHNY and CDR2 SVGAGI (reference sequence). The V segment lost 6 bases and the J segment 5 bases; nucleotides outside the gene matches: 12. CDR3 length: 16 amino acids. Several immunoSEQ 96-well plates shared each subset's DNA, each plate a replicate. The sorted-subset replicate PCRs were given around 200 ng DNA, which is tens of thousands of T cell genomes. Clones were sequenced by immunoSEQ multiplex PCR, and TCRdb holds only the in-frame ones, with some missing. This repertoire shows about 610,000 clones, more than 95% found once; its top ten account for roughly 0.05%.

The rearrangement uses TRBV6-6 and TRBJ1-4; TRBD1 matches 7 bases. The sequenced sample consisted of naive CD4+ T cells sorted from blood. Subset reported: CD45RA+ positively selected. This TCR came from a woman aged 25 to 45 in good health. CDR3: CASRDTGTVQNEKLFF. The DNA for the CDR3 is TGTGCCAGCAGAGATACCGGGACAGTACAAAATGAAAAACTGTTTTTT.